The next 16 T cell receptor beta chains were all read from a single sample in a study of OX40 agonist ivuxolimab in advanced cancers. Library preparation employed the immunoSEQ multiplex PCR assay. TCRdb holds this immuneACCESS table with in-frame rearrangements only. Some clones are missing; in checked studies, unresolved V genes explain under half, and the rest has no known cause. The sample data list approximately 12,000 clones, and about 75% of these were observed just once. The ten largest clones represent about a third of the sample. This material consisted of CD4+ or CD8+ T cells sorted from blood, taken in a trial of the OX40 agonist ivuxolimab. The receptor source for this set is an adult with an advanced solid tumor such as melanoma, head and neck, liver or kidney cancer.

This clone showed up just a few times. The chain carries TRBV4-3 and TRBJ2-3, with 15 bases lining up with TRBD2. This CDR3 has 21 amino acids. CDR1 and CDR2 from the germline V gene are LGHNA and YSLEER. The trim removed 2 bases at V and 4 bases at J, leaving 16 bases unmatched. The CDR3 coding sequence is TGCGCCAGCAGCCAAAAAGTAGCCGGACTAGCGGGAGGGCTTGGCTCAGATACGCAGTATTTT. Its translation: CASSQKVAGLAGGLGSDTQYF.

This clone is categorized as medium-sized. V is TRBV29-1 and J is TRBJ1-1; D remains ambiguous. The CDR3 is 12 amino acids. V dropped 4 bases and J dropped 0 bases, with 6 bases sitting between them. Germline-derived CDR1 and CDR2 are SQVTM and ANQGSEA. The CDR3 DNA sequence: TGCAGCGTTGTGGTTGTGAACACTGAAGCTTTCTTT. Protein product: CSVVVVNTEAFF.

The J gene is TRBJ2-7, the V gene TRBV10-1; D gene uncertain. V was cut by 1 base and J by 2 bases, with 6 bases left in between. From germline, CDR1 is WNHNN and CDR2 SYGVQD (reference sequence). CDR3 size: 13 residues. The DNA for the CDR3 is TGCGCCAGCAGTGAGTACGGAACCTACGAGCAGTACTTC. This sequence encodes CASSEYGTYEQYF.

This clone was counted a single time. The J gene is TRBJ1-2, the V gene TRBV29-1; D is undetermined. The CDR3 totals 13 residues. V was pared by 3 bases and J by 1 base, with 9 bases between. In germline, CDR1 is SQVTM, CDR2 ANQGSEA. This CDR3 reads CSVDRASNYGYTF. CDR3 DNA sequence: TGCAGCGTTGATCGTGCCAGTAACTATGGCTACACCTTC.

The table lists this clone with a count of one. The V call is TRBV6-1, the J call TRBJ1-1, with D hard to call. This CDR3 region has 14 residues. The V end lost 6 bases, the J end lost 5 bases, and 16 bases lay between the germline ends. The V gene's germline CDR1 is MNHNS and CDR2 SASEGT. The CDR3 DNA reads TGTGCCAGCAGAAGGCCCCCAGTCTGGACTGAAGCTTTCTTT. It translates to CASRRPPVWTEAFF.

The J gene is TRBJ2-5, the V gene TRBV27, with no clear D. Between the trimmed V and J ends, which lost 3 bases and 5 bases, there was a span of 10 bases. The CDR3 sequence is 13 residues long. Germline V CDR1 and CDR2: MNHEY, SMNVEV (reference sequence). This chain's CDR3 is CASSLLVGETQYF. The CDR3 bases are TGTGCCAGCAGTTTGCTAGTAGGCGAGACCCAGTACTTC.

The chain couples TRBV5-1 to TRBJ1-3; no clear D gene. Trimming cost V 0 bases and J 2 bases, with 18 bases left between them. The CDR3 is 18 residues long. CDR1 and CDR2 (germline): SGHRS, YFSETQ. CDR3 sequence (DNA): TGCGCCAGCAGCTTGGCTTATCCTACAGATATCACTGGAAACACCATATATTTT. It codes for CASSLAYPTDITGNTIYF.

The chain has TRBV5-1 and TRBJ2-7, with TRBD1 as a possible D gene (6 bases). The ends were cut back, 5 bases at V and 2 bases at J, with 17 bases in the middle. The CDR3 totals 15 residues. Germline V CDR1 and CDR2: SGHRS, YFSETQ. CDR3 bases: TGCGCCAGCAGTCCCCGGGACACCGGGACCTACGAGCAGTACTTC. This codes for CASSPRDTGTYEQYF.

The genes are TRBV9 and TRBJ1-4; D is undetermined. CDR1 SGDLS and CDR2 YYNGEE come from the germline V gene. The CDR3 covers 14 residues. V was cut by 3 bases and J by 5 bases, with 11 bases left in between. CDR3 sequence reads: CASSGERSNEKLFF. Written as DNA, the CDR3 is TGTGCCAGCAGCGGAGAAAGGTCGAATGAAAAACTGTTTTTT.

This rearrangement joins TRBV6-5 to TRBJ1-5, with D tentatively TRBD1 (5 bases). V gave up 11 bases and J gave up 9 bases, with 14 bases separating them. Germline assignment: CDR1 MNHEY and CDR2 SVGAGI. The CDR3 consists of 11 residues. Here the CDR3 reads CAVGTDRPQHF. The CDR3 DNA follows: TGTGCCGTCGGGACGGATCGGCCCCAGCATTTT.

The chain couples TRBV27 to TRBJ2-7; TRBD1 matches at 7 bases. This CDR3 has 13 amino acids. Germline V gives CDR1 MNHEY, CDR2 SMNVEV (reference sequence). J gave up 4 bases and V 3 bases, and 3 bases lay outside the gene matches. CDR3 sequence: CASSLTGTYEQYF. The CDR3 DNA follows: TGTGCCAGCAGTTTGACAGGGACGTACGAGCAGTACTTC.

This chain uses TRBV7-7 with TRBJ2-3; possibly TRBD2 for D (6 bases). This CDR3 is built from 14 residues. Germline CDR1 and CDR2: SSHAT and FNYEAQ (reference sequence). V was cut by 4 bases and J by 2 bases, with 10 bases left in between. The CDR3, as DNA: TGTGCCAGCAGCTCCGGACTATTCACAGATACGCAGTATTTT. Its translation: CASSSGLFTDTQYF.

This chain uses TRBV9 with TRBJ2-7; 10 nucleotides line up with TRBD1. In germline, CDR1 is SGDLS, CDR2 YYNGEE. Losses at the gene ends were 0 bases for V and 7 bases for J; bases not matched to a gene: 7. This CDR3 comprises 15 residues. The CDR3 nucleotides read TGTGCCAGCAGCGTAGCCGGGACAGGGGTGCTGGAGCAGTACTTC. This translates into CASSVAGTGVLEQYF.

The rearrangement uses TRBV30 and TRBJ1-3, with D uncertain. Germline V gene data show CDR1 as GTSNPN and CDR2 as SVGIG (reference sequence). The CDR3 has 12 residues. Trimming left V 4 bases short and J 2 bases short, with 6 bases between. Here the CDR3 DNA reads TGTGCCTGGAAGGCAGCTGGAAACACCATATATTTT. Translating gives CAWKAAGNTIYF.

This chain uses TRBV2 with TRBJ1-5; no clear D gene. V was clipped by 4 bases and J by 4 bases, with 8 bases between them. This CDR3 contains 13 residues. The germline gives CDR1 SNHLY, CDR2 FYNNEI. The chain's CDR3 is CASSVNSNQPQHF. Here the CDR3 DNA reads TGTGCCAGCAGTGTTAACAGTAATCAGCCCCAGCATTTT. Looking up the rest from reference TRBV2 and TRBJ1-5 gives the full variable domain: EPEVTQTPSHQVTQMGQEVILRCVPISNHLYFYWYRQILGQKVEFLVSFYNNEISEKSEIFDDQFSVERPDGSNFTLKIRSTKLEDSAMYFCASSVNSNQPQHFGDGTRLSIL.

CDR3 nucleotides: TGTGCCAGCAGTACTAAGGTGGGCCCAGATACGCAGTATTTT. Translated, it gives CASSTKVGPDTQYF. This sequence joins TRBV6-1 and TRBJ2-3, with unresolved D. The germline V and J ends were trimmed by 5 bases and 4 bases, with 13 bases remaining between them. Germline V CDR1 and CDR2: MNHNS, SASEGT. This CDR3 has 14 residues.